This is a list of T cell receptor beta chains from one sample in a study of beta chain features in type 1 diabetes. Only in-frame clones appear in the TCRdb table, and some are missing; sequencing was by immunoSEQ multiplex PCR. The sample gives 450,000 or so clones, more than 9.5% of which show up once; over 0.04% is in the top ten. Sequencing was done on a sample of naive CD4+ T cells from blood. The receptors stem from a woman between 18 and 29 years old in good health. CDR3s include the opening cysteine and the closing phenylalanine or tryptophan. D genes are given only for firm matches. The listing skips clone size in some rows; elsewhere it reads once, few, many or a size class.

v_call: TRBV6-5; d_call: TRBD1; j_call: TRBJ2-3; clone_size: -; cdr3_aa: CASSRQGPDTQYF; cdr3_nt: TGTGCCAGCAGCAGACAGGGACCAGATACGCAGTATTTT
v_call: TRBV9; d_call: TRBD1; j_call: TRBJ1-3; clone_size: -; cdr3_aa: CASSARQGPGNTIYF; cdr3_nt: TGTGCCAGCAGCGCGAGACAGGGTCCAGGAAACACCATATATTTT
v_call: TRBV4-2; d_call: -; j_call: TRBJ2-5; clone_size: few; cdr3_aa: CASSQEKTGPGETQYF; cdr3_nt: TGTGCCAGCAGCCAAGAGAAGACTGGGCCGGGGGAGACCCAGTACTTC
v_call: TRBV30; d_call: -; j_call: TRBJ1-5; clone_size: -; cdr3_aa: CAWSGNSNQPQHF; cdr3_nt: TGTGCCTGGTCGGGGAATAGCAATCAGCCCCAGCATTTT
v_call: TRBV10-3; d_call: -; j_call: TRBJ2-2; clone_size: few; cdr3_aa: CAINSLEGANTGELFF; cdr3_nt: TGTGCCATCAATTCATTGGAGGGGGCGAACACCGGGGAGCTGTTTTTT
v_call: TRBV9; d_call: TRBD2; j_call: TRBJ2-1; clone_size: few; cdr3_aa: CASSGSPQGGVNEQFF; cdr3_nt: TGTGCCAGCAGCGGATCCCCCCAGGGAGGGGTCAATGAGCAGTTCTTC
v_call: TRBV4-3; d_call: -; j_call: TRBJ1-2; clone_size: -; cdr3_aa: CASSQVQGMDGYTF; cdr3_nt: TGCGCCAGCAGCCAAGTGCAGGGAATGGATGGCTACACCTTC
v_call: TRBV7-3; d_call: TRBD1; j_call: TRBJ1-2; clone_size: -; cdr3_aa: CASSYDRAYGYTF; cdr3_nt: TGTGCCAGCAGCTACGACAGGGCCTATGGCTACACCTTC
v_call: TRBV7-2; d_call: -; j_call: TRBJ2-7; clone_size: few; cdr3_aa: CASSLGGTSVEQYF; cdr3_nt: TGTGCCAGCAGCTTAGGAGGGACATCCGTCGAGCAGTACTTC
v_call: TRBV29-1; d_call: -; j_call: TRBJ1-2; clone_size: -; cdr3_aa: CSAIGDLGGYTF; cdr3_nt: TGCAGCGCCATAGGGGACCTCGGGGGCTACACCTTC
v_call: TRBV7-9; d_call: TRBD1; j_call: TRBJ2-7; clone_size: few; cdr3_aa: CASSLDRGYEQYF; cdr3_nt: TGTGCCAGCAGCTTAGACAGGGGCTACGAGCAGTACTTC
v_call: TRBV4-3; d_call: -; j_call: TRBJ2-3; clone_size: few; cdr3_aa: CASSQDIGRGTDTQYF; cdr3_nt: TGCGCCAGCAGCCAAGATATAGGCAGGGGCACAGATACGCAGTATTTT
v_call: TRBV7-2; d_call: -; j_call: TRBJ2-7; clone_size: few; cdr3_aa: CASSLGSGGYEQYF; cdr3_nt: TGTGCCAGCAGCTTAGGTTCAGGGGGGTACGAGCAGTACTTC
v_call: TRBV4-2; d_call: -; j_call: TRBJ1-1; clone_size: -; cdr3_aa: CASSQSTGNTEAFF; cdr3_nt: TGTGCCAGCAGCCAATCCACAGGAAACACTGAAGCTTTCTTT
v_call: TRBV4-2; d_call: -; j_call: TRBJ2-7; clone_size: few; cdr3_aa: CASSQPGLDYEQYF; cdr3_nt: TGTGCCAGCAGCCAACCGGGATTGGACTACGAGCAGTACTTC
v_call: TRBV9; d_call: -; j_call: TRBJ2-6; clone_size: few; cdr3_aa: CASGSFAPGGANVLTF; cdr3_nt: TGTGCCAGCGGATCCTTCGCGCCCGGTGGGGCCAACGTCCTGACTTTC
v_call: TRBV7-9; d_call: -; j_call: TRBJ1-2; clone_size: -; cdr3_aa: CASSRQRQYGYTF; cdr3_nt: TGTGCCAGCTCCCGACAGCGACAATATGGCTACACCTTC
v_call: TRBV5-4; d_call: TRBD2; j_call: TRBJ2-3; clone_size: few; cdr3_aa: CASSTLKLAGPDTQYF; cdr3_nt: TGTGCCAGCAGCACTCTCAAGCTAGCGGGGCCGGATACGCAGTATTTT
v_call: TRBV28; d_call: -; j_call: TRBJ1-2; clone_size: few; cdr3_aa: CASSFHYGSTGYTF; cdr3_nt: TGTGCCAGCAGTTTTCACTACGGGTCGACTGGCTACACCTTC
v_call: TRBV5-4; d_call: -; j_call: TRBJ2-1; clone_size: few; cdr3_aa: CASSSSVRNEQFF; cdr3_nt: TGTGCCAGCAGCTCTAGTGTCAGGAATGAGCAGTTCTTC
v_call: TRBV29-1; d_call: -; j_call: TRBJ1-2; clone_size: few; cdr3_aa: CSVERRGYYGYTF; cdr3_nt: TGCAGCGTTGAAAGGCGAGGGTACTATGGCTACACCTTC
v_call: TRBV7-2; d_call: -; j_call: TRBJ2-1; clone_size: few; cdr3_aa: CASSLEGMLQFF; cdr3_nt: TGTGCCAGCAGCTTAGAGGGAATGCTGCAGTTCTTC
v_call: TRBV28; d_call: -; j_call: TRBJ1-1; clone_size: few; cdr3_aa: CATLKSQGGAFF; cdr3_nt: TGTGCCACCTTAAAATCTCAGGGTGGAGCTTTCTTT
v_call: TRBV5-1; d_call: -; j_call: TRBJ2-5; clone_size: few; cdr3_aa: CASSPIGVLTETQYF; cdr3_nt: TGCGCCAGCAGCCCGATAGGGGTGCTAACAGAGACCCAGTACTTC
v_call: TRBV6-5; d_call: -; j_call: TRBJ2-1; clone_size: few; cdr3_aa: CASSYSGNEQFF; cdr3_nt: TGTGCCAGCAGTTACTCGGGCAATGAGCAGTTCTTC
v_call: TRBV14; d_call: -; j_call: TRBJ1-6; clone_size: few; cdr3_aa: CASSPRHGYNSPLHF; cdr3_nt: TGTGCCAGCAGCCCTCGACACGGGTATAATTCACCCCTCCACTTT
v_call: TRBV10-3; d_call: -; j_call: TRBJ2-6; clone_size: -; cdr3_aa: CAIRDSSSGANVLTF; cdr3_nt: TGTGCCATCAGGGACAGTTCCTCTGGGGCCAACGTCCTGACTTTC
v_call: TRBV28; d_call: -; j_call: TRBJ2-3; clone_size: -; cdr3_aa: CASRRGAEVTDTQYF; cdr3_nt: TGTGCCAGCAGACGCGGGGCCGAGGTCACAGATACGCAGTATTTT
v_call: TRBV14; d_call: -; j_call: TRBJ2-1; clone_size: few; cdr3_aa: CASSQGKHGSLTSYNEQFF; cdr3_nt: TGTGCCAGCAGCCAAGGGAAGCACGGGAGCCTCACCTCCTACAATGAGCAGTTCTTC
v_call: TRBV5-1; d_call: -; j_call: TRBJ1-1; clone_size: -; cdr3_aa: CASSVVQGNTEAFF; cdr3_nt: TGCGCCAGCAGCGTGGTACAGGGGAACACTGAAGCTTTCTTT
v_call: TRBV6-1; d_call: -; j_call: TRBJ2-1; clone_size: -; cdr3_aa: CASSPPNEQFF; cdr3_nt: TGTGCCAGCAGCCCTCCAAATGAGCAGTTCTTC
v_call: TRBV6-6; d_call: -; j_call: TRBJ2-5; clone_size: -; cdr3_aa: CASSPAGLGETQYF; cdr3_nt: TGTGCCAGCAGCCCCGCAGGGCTCGGGGAGACCCAGTACTTC
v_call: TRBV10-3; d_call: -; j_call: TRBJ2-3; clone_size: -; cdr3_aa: CAISETGQPSTDTQYF; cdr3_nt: TGTGCCATCAGTGAGACAGGCCAACCTAGCACAGATACGCAGTATTTT
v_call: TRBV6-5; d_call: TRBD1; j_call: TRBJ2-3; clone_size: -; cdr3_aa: CASSYDRTGGTDTQYF; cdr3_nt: TGTGCCAGCAGTTACGACCGGACAGGCGGAACAGATACGCAGTATTTT
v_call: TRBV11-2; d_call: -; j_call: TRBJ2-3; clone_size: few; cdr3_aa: CASSLDSARPDTQYF; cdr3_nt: TGTGCCAGCAGCTTAGATTCGGCGAGGCCAGATACGCAGTATTTT
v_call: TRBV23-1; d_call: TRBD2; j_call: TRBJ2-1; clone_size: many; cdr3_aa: CASSQRTSGGLNEQFF; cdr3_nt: TGCGCCAGCAGTCAACGGACTAGCGGGGGCCTCAATGAGCAGTTCTTC
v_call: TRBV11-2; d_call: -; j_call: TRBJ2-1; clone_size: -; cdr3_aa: CASSPRTEVYEQFF; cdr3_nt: TGTGCCAGCAGCCCCAGGACGGAGGTGTACGAGCAGTTCTTC
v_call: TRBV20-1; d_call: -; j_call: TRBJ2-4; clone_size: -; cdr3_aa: CSAGALNIQYF; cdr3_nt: TGCAGTGCCGGGGCCTTAAACATTCAGTACTTC
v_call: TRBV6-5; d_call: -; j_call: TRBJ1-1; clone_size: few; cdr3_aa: CASSYINPPGGAFF; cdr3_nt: TGTGCCAGCAGTTACATCAATCCCCCCGGAGGAGCTTTCTTT
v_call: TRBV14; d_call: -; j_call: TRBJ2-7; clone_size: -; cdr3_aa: CASSREMAADYEQYF; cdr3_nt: TGTGCCAGCAGCCGGGAAATGGCAGCAGACTACGAGCAGTACTTC
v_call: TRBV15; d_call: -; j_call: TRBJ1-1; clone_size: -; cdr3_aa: CATSRELRGTEAFF; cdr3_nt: TGTGCCACCAGCAGAGAGTTGAGGGGCACTGAAGCTTTCTTT
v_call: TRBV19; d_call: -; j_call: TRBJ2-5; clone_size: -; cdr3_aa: CASSLQETQYF; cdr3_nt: TGTGCCAGTAGTTTACAAGAGACCCAGTACTTC
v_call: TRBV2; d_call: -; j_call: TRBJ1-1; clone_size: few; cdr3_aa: CASRSGETEAFF; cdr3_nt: TGTGCCAGCAGATCGGGGGAAACTGAAGCTTTCTTT
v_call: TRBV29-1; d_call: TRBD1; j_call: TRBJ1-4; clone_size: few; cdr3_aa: CSVGGTAANEKLFF; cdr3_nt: TGCAGCGTTGGGGGGACAGCGGCTAATGAAAAACTGTTTTTT
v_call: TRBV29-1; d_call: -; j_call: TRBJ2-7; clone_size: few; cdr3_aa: CSVEQDYGEQYF; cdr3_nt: TGCAGCGTTGAACAAGACTATGGCGAGCAGTACTTC
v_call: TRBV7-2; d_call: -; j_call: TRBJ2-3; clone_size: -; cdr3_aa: CASSEQGLGTDTQYF; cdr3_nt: TGTGCCAGCAGCGAGCAGGGTTTAGGCACAGATACGCAGTATTTT
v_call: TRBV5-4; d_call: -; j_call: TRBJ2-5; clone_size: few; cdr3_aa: CASTVGPGKETQYF; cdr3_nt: TGTGCCAGTACCGTGGGGCCGGGAAAAGAGACCCAGTACTTC
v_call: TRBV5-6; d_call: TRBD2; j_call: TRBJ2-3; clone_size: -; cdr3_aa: CASSLLSGRASTDTQYF; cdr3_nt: TGTGCCAGCAGCTTGCTTTCTGGGAGGGCAAGCACAGATACGCAGTATTTT